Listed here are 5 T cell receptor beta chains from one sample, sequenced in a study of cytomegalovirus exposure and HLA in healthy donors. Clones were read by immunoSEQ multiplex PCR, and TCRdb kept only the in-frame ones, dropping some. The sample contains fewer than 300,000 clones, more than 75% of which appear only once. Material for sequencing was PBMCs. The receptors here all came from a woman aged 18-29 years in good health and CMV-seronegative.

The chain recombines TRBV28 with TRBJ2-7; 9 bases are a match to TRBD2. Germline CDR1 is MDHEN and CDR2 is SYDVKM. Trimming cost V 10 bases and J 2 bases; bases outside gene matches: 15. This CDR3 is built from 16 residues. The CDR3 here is CAIGGGAGGPPYEQYF. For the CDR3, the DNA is TGTGCCATCGGAGGGGGGGCGGGAGGGCCGCCCTACGAGCAGTACTTC.

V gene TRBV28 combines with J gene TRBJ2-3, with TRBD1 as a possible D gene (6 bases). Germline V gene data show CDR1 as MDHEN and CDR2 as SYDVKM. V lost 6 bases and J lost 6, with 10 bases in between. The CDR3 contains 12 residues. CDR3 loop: CASSSQGDTQYF. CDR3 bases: TGTGCCAGCAGCTCGCAGGGGGATACGCAGTATTTT. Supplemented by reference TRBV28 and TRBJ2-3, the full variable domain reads DVKVTQSSRYLVKRTGEKVFLECVQDMDHENMFWYRQDPGLGLRLIYFSYDVKMKEKGDIPEGYSVSREKKERFSLILESASTNQTSMYLCASSSQGDTQYFGPGTRLTVL.

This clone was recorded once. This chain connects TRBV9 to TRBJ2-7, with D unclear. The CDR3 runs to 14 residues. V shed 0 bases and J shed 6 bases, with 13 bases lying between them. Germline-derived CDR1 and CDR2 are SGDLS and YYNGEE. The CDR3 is CASSVDKALGEQYF. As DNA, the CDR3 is TGTGCCAGCAGCGTAGATAAGGCGCTAGGCGAGCAGTACTTC.

CDR3 in amino acids: CASSLGQGGGYGYTF. Written as DNA, the CDR3 is TGTGCCAGCAGCCTAGGACAGGGAGGGGGCTATGGCTACACCTTC. The chain is built from TRBV5-6 and TRBJ1-2, with TRBD1 matching 8 bases. The germline CDR1 and CDR2 sequences are SGHDT and YYEEEE. With V trimmed by 4 bases and J by 4 bases, 9 bases remained unmatched. This CDR3 spans 15 amino acids.

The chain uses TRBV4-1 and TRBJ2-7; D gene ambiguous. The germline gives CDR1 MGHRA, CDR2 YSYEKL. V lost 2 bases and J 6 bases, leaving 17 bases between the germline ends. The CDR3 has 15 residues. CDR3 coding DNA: TGCGCCAGCAGCCAATTTTTGCACATCACCCCCGAGCAGTACTTC. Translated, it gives CASSQFLHITPEQYF.